This T cell receptor beta chain is drawn from a study of T cell responses to AZD1222 COVID-19 vaccine. Study-wide findings and caveats: Clonal diversity was possibly underestimated, and white British individuals and females predominated among donors. The peak T cell response came first, and repertoires were sampled only after it. Among spike-specific TCRs, nearly half reportedly target unmutated variant regions. The study found Spike-specific TCR breadth and depth rose after two AZD1222 doses.

A word on this clone: The antigen is unknown.

Sequencing used immunoSEQ multiplex PCR; TCRdb keeps in-frame clones, though not all of them. The table lists some 86,000 clones, roughly 86% of them singletons. Looked up from germline, CDR1 is MNHEY and CDR2 is SVGAGI. The CDR3 length is 13 residues. Trimming left V 6 bases short and J 8 bases short, with 14 bases between. The gene calls are TRBV6-5 and TRBJ2-1; D gene ambiguous. The sample consisted of peripheral blood, taken 28 days after the second AZD1222 dose. The receptor was isolated from an adult who received the AZD1222 COVID-19 vaccine. CDR3 nucleotides: TGTGCCAGCAGGGAGTCGTGGATCCATGAGCAGTTCTTC. Protein: CASRESWIHEQFF.